Shown below are 10 T cell receptor beta chains from a single sample sequenced in a study of shared clonotypes between healthy human individuals. This table comes from immunoSEQ multiplex PCR, and its TCRdb copy is limited to in-frame clones, with some not included. Among more than 2 million clones listed, approximately 95% were seen once. Sequencing input: naive CD4+ T cells sorted from blood. Subset noted: CD45RA+ positively selected. These receptors were collected from a man aged 18 to 29 in good health.

The V call is TRBV10-3, the J call TRBJ1-5; D is ambiguous. Germline loops: CDR1 ENHRY, CDR2 SYGVKD. This CDR3 is built from 15 residues. Trimming removed 6 bases from V and 6 bases from J, with 18 bases in between. CDR3 in DNA: TGTGCCATCAGCCCGACTCAGGATGTGGGTCAGCCCCAGCATTTT. Its protein product is CAISPTQDVGQPQHF.

Of note for this clone: The same CDR3 can be traced to other DNA sequences in this sample. V gene TRBV5-1 combines with J gene TRBJ1-2; the match to TRBD1 covers 8 bases. Trimming removed 4 bases from V and 5 bases from J; junction bases left unmatched: 4. The length of the CDR3 is 13 residues. Germline V gene data show CDR1 as SGHRS and CDR2 as YFSETQ. For the CDR3, the DNA is TGCGCCAGCAGCCCGGGACAGGTATATGGCTACACCTTC. The encoded protein is CASSPGQVYGYTF. Full variable domain (outside the CDR3, taken from reference TRBV5-1 and TRBJ1-2): KAGVTQTPRYLIKTRGQQVTLSCSPISGHRSVSWYQQTPGQGLQFLFEYFSETQRNKGNFPGRFSGRQFSNSRSEMNVSTLELGDSALYLCASSPGQVYGYTFGSGTRLTVV.

The rearrangement joins TRBV6-5 to TRBJ1-2; a possible D gene is TRBD1 (5 bases). The CDR3 length is 12 residues. CDR1 and CDR2 (germline): MNHEY, SVGAGI. The germline V and J ends were trimmed by 8 bases and 4 bases, with 11 bases remaining between them. The CDR3 nucleotides read TGTGCCAGCTGGACGGGGGGCTATGGCTACACCTTC. This encodes CASWTGGYGYTF.

The chain is built from TRBV30 and TRBJ2-7; D is perhaps TRBD1 (5 bases). The CDR3 consists of 14 residues. Between the trimmed V and J ends, which lost 4 bases and 4 bases, there was a span of 17 bases. Germline CDR1 GTSNPN, CDR2 SVGIG (reference sequence). The CDR3: CAWTPRAQGYEQYF. The CDR3 nucleotides read TGTGCCTGGACCCCTCGGGCTCAGGGATACGAGCAGTACTTC.

This chain joins TRBV11-3 and TRBJ2-5; D not resolved. Trimming removed 2 bases at V and 4 bases at J, with 11 bases between. The germline V gene encodes CDR1 SGHNT and CDR2 YENEEA. This CDR3 has 14 residues. DNA for the CDR3: TGTGCCAGCAGCTTAAGCCGGACGGGAGAGACCCAGTACTTC. It is translated as CASSLSRTGETQYF.

The chain uses TRBV5-4 and TRBJ2-3; 10 bases fit TRBD2. The CDR3 runs to 16 residues. V gave up 5 bases and J gave up 0 bases; unmatched junction bases: 6. Germline V gene lookup returns CDR1 SGHNT and CDR2 YYREEE (reference sequence). CDR3 nucleotide sequence: TGTGCCAGCAGGACCGGGACTAGCGATAGCACAGATACGCAGTATTTT. Protein: CASRTGTSDSTDTQYF.

The V call is TRBV11-1, the J call TRBJ2-2; 12 bases are a match to TRBD2. The CDR3 spans 16 residues. From germline, CDR1 is SGHAT and CDR2 FQDESV (reference sequence). The junction had 5 bases not matched to a gene; V was cut back by 4 bases and J by 5 bases. The CDR3 coding sequence is TGTGCCAGCAGCTACTACGGGACTAGCGGGACCGGGGAGCTGTTTTTT. Amino acid sequence: CASSYYGTSGTGELFF.

The chain recombines TRBV29-1 with TRBJ2-6, with a possible D match to TRBD1 (6 bases). This CDR3 comprises 17 residues. Between the trimmed V and J ends, which lost 7 bases and 0 bases, there was a span of 19 bases. Germline V gene data show CDR1 as SQVTM and CDR2 as ANQGSEA. In DNA form, the CDR3 reads TGCAGCGCCCCGACAGGCACAAGCGACTCTGGGGCCAACGTCCTGACTTTC. This translates into CSAPTGTSDSGANVLTF.

The chain employs TRBV7-2 and TRBJ2-7; D uncertain. The V gene's germline CDR1 is SGHTA and CDR2 FQGNSA. The germline V and J ends were trimmed by 0 bases and 2 bases, with 8 bases remaining between them. This CDR3 spans 14 amino acids. The CDR3 region is CASSLAGSAYEQYF. The DNA of the CDR3 is TGTGCCAGCAGCTTAGCGGGGTCAGCCTACGAGCAGTACTTC.

The chain joins TRBV5-4 to TRBJ1-2, with D possibly TRBD1 on 5 matching bases. This CDR3 has 17 residues. The V gene lost 4 bases and the J gene lost 4 bases, with 23 bases spanning the gap. CDR1 is SGHNT and CDR2 is YYREEE in the germline V gene (reference sequence). The CDR3 loop is CASSRDKQVSGIYGYTF. Written as DNA, the CDR3 is TGTGCCAGCAGCCGAGATAAACAGGTCTCGGGAATCTATGGCTACACCTTC.